This T cell receptor beta chain was retrieved from a study of blood T cell repertoires in COVID-19. The repertoire was sequenced with immunoSEQ multiplex PCR; TCRdb's copy has only in-frame clones and lacks some. Of approximately 220,000 clones detected, roughly four fifths appear once; the ten largest clones hold 4% to 5%. The V gene's germline CDR1 is MNHEY and CDR2 SMNVEV (reference sequence). The CDR3 covers 13 residues. Trimming left V 4 bases short and J 8 bases short, with 11 bases between. The chain carries TRBV27 and TRBJ1-4, with D possibly matching TRBD1 (5 bases). This TCR derives from an older woman with acute or convalescent COVID-19. Source material: peripheral blood. The CDR3 coding sequence is TGTGCCAGCAGTTACCAGGGTGGGGAAAAACTGTTTTTT. Protein sequence: CASSYQGGEKLFF.